This TCR beta chain was identified during a study of cytomegalovirus exposure and HLA in healthy donors. This clone was detected only a few times. In the PCR, 60 Vbeta and 13 Jbeta primers were used. Method: immunoSEQ multiplex PCR; TCRdb's copy keeps in-frame clones and lacks some. The sample has 75,000 to 100,000 clones; around 68% are singletons. The CDR3 loop spans 16 amino acids. CDR1 and CDR2 from the germline V gene are LGHNA and YSLEER. The V and J ends lost 2 bases and 5 bases, in that order; junction bases with no gene match: 4. The chain links TRBV4-3 to TRBJ2-2; 11 bases fit TRBD2. Sequenced input: PBMCs. The clonotype comes from a female donor in good health and CMV-seronegative. The CDR3 protein is CASSQRSGGATGELFF. CDR3 bases: TGCGCCAGCAGCCAACGTAGCGGGGGGGCGACCGGGGAGCTGTTTTTT.